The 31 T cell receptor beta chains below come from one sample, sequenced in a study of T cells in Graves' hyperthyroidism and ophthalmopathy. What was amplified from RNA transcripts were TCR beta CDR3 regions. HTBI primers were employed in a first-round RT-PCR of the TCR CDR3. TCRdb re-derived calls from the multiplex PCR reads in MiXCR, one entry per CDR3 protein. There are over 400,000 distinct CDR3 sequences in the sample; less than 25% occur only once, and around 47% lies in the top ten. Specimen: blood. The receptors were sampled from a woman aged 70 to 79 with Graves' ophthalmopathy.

The CDR3 here is CASRPLAGPYNEQFF. CDR3 sequence (DNA): TGTGCCAGCAGACCCCTAGCGGGACCCTACAATGAGCAGTTCTTC. The chain recombines TRBV12-3 or TRBV12-4 with TRBJ2-1; 9 bases fit TRBD2. With 6 bases clipped from V and 2 bases from J, the junction kept 5 bases outside the gene matches. The CDR3 has 15 residues.

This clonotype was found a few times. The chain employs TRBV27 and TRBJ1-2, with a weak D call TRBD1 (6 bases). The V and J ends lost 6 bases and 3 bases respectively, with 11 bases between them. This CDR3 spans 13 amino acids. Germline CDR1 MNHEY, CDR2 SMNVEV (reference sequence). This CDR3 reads CASRRGSDYGYTF. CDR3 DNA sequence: TGTGCCAGCAGAAGGGGGTCGGACTATGGCTACACCTTC.

In nucleotides, the CDR3 is TGTGCCAGCAGTTACTTAGCTAGCGGGAGCCCCCTCACCAAAAACATTCAGTACTTC. Translation: CASSYLASGSPLTKNIQYF. The chain links TRBV6-2 or TRBV6-3 to TRBJ2-4; 10 nucleotides match TRBD2. V lost 1 base, J lost 2 bases, and 11 bases stayed unmatched. The CDR3 is 19 residues long. CDR1 is MNHEY and CDR2 is SVGEGT in the germline V gene.

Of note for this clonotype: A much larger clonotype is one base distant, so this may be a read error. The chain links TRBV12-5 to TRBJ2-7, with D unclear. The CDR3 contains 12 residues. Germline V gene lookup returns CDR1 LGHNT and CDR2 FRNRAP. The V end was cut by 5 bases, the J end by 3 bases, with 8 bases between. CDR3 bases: TGTGCTAGTGGTCTCGACAACTACGAGCAGTACTTC. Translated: CASGLDNYEQYF.

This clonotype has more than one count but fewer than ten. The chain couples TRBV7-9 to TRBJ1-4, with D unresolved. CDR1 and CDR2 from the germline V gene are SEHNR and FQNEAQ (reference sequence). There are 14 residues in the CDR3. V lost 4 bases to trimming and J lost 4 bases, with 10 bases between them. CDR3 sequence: CASSSRHDNEKLFF. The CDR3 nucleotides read TGTGCCAGCAGCTCCCGACACGATAATGAAAAACTGTTTTTT.

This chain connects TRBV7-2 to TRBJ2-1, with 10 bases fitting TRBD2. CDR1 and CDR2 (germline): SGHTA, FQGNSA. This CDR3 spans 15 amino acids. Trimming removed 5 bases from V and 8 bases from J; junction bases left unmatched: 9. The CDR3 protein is CASSRSGRARDEQFF. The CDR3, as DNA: TGTGCCAGCAGCCGCAGCGGGAGGGCCAGGGATGAGCAGTTCTTC.

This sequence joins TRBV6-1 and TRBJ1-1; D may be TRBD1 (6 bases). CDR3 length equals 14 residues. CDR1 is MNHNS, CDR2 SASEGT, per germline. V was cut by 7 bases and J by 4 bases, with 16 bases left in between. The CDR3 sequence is CASTNGGGITEAFF. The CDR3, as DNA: TGTGCCAGCACTAACGGGGGGGGCATCACTGAAGCTTTCTTT.

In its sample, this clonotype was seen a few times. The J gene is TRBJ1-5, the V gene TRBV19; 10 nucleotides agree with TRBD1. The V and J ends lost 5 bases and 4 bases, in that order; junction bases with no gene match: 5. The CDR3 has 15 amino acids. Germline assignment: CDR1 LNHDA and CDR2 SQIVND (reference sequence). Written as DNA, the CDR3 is TGTGCCAGTAGTTCGGGACAGGGGTTAAATCAGCCCCAGCATTTT. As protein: CASSSGQGLNQPQHF.

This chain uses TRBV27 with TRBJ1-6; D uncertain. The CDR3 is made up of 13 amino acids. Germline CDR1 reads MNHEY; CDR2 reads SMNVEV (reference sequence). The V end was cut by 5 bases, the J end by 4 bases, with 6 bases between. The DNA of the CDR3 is TGTGCCAGCAGTCTAGCTTATAATTCACCCCTCCACTTT. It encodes CASSLAYNSPLHF.

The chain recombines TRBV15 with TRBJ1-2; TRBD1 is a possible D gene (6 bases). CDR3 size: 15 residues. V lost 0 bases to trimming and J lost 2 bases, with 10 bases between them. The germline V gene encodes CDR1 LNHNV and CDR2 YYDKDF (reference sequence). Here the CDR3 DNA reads TGTGCCACCAGCAGAGATCTTAGGGGGAACTATGGCTACACCTTC. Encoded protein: CATSRDLRGNYGYTF.

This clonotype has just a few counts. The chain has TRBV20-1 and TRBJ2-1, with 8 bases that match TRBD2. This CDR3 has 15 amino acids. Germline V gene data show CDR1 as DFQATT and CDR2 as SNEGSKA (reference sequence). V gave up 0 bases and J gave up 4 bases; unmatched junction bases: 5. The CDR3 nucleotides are TGCAGTGCTAGAGAAATAGCGGGATCGTACAATGAGCAGTTCTTC. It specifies CSAREIAGSYNEQFF.

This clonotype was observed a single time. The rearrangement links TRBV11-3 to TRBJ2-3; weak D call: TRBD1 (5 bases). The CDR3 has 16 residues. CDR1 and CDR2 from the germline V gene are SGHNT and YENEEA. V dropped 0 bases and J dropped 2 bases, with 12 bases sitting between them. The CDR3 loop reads CASSLDGRGNTDTQYF. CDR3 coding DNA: TGTGCCAGCAGCTTAGATGGTAGGGGCAACACAGATACGCAGTATTTT.

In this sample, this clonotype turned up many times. The chain's CDR3 is CASSLEAQVNTEAFF. In DNA form, the CDR3 reads TGTGCCAGCAGTTTAGAGGCGCAGGTGAACACTGAAGCTTTCTTT. The chain is built from TRBV12-3 or TRBV12-4 and TRBJ1-1; unclear D gene. Deletions cut 1 base from V and 0 bases from J, with 9 bases between. The CDR3 is 15 residues long.

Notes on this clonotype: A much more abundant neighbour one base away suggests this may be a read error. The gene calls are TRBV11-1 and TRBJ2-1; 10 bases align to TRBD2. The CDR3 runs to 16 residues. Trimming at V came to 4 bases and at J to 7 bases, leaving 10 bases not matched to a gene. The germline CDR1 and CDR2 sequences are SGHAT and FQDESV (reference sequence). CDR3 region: CASSSGPSGSGNEQFF. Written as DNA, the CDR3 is TGTGCCAGCAGCTCAGGCCCTAGCGGGAGTGGTAATGAGCAGTTCTTC.

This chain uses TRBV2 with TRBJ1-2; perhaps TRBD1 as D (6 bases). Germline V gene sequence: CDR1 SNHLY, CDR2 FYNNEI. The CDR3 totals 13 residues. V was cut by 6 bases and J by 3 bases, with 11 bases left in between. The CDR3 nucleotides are TGTGCCAGCAGAGATACAGGGTACTATGGCTACACCTTC. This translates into CASRDTGYYGYTF.

The CDR3 here is CASRHRPFSDEQYF. CDR3 DNA sequence: TGTGCCAGCAGACACAGACCCTTCTCGGACGAGCAGTACTTC. The chain carries TRBV6-2 or TRBV6-3 and TRBJ2-7; D gene ambiguous. Per germline, CDR1 MNHEY and CDR2 SVGEGT. V was cut by 6 bases and J by 5 bases, with 17 bases left in between. This CDR3 has 14 residues.

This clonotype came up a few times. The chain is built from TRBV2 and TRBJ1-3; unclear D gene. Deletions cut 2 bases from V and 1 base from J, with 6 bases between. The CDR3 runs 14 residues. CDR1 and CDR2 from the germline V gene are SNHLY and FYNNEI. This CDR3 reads CASSEYGSGNTIYF. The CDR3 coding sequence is TGTGCCAGCAGTGAATATGGGTCTGGAAACACCATATATTTT.

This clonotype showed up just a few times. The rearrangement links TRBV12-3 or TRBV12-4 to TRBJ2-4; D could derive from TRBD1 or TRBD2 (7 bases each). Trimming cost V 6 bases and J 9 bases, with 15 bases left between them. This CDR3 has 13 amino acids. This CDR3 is CASSSRGGGIQYF. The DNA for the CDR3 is TGTGCCAGCAGCTCCAGGGGGGGGGGCATTCAGTACTTC.

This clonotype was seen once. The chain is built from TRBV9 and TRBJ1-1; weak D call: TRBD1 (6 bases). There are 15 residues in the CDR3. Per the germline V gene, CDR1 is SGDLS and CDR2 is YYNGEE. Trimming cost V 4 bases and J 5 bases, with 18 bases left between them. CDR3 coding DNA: TGTGCCAGCAGCAACAGACCCACTCAGGGGACTGAAGCTTTCTTT. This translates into CASSNRPTQGTEAFF. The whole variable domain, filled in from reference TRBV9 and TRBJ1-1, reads DSGVTQTPKHLITATGQRVTLRCSPRSGDLSVYWYQQSLDQGLQFLIQYYNGEERAKGNILERFSAQQFPDLHSELNLSSLELGDSALYFCASSNRPTQGTEAFFGQGTRLTVV.

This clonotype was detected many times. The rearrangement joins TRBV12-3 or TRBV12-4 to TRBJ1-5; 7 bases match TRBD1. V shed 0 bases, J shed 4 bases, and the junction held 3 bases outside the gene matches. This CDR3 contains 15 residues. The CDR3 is CASSLAGQTNQPQHF. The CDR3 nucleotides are TGTGCCAGCAGTTTAGCGGGACAGACTAATCAGCCCCAGCATTTT.

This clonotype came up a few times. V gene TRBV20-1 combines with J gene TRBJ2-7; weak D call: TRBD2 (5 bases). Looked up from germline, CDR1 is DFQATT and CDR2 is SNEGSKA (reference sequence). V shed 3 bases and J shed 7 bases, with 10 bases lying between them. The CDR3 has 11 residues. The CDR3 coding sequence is TGCAGTGCTAGCCGAGGGAGAGAGCAGTACTTC. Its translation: CSASRGREQYF.

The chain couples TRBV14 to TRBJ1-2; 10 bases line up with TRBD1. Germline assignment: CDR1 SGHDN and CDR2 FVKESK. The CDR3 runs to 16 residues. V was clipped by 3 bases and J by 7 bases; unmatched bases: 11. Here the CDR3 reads CASSQGAGTGAGGYTF. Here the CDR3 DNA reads TGTGCCAGCAGCCAGGGGGCCGGGACAGGGGCCGGTGGCTACACCTTC.

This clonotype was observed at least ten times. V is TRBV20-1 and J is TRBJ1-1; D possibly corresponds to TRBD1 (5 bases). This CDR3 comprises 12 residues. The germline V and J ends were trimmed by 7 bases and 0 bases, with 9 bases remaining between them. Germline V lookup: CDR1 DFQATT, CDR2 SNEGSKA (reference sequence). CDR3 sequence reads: CSGGRMNTEAFF. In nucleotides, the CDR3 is TGCAGTGGGGGACGCATGAACACTGAAGCTTTCTTT.

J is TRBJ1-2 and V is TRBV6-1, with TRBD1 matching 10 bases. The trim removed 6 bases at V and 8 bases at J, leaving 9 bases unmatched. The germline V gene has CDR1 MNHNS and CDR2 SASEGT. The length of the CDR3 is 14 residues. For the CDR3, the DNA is TGTGCCAGCAGCCGGACAGGGGGGACATGGGGCTACACCTTC. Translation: CASSRTGGTWGYTF.

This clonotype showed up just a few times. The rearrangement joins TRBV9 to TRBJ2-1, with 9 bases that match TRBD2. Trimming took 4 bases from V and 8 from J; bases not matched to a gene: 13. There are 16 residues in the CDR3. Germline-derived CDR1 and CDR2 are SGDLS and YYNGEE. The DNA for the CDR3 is TGTGCCAGCAGCATGGGTAGCGGGAGATTTTTGGATGAGCAGTTCTTC. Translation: CASSMGSGRFLDEQFF.

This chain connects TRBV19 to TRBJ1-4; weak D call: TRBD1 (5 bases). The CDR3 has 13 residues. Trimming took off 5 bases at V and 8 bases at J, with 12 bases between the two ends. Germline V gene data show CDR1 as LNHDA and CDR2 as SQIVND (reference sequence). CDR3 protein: CASSPRTQEKLFF. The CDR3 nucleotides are TGTGCCAGTAGTCCCCGGACACAAGAAAAACTGTTTTTT.

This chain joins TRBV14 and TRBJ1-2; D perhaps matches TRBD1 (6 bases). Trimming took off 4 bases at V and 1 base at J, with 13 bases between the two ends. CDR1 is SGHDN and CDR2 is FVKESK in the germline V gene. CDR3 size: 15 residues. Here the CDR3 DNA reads TGTGCCAGCAGCCGTGCAGGACAGAGTAACTATGGCTACACCTTC. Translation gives CASSRAGQSNYGYTF.

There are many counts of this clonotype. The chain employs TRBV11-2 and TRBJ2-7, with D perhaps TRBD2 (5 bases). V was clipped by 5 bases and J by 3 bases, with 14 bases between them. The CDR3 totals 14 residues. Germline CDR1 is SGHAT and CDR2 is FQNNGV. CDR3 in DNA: TGTGCCAGCAGCCCAGGACTGGCGGTCTACGAGCAGTACTTC. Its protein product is CASSPGLAVYEQYF.

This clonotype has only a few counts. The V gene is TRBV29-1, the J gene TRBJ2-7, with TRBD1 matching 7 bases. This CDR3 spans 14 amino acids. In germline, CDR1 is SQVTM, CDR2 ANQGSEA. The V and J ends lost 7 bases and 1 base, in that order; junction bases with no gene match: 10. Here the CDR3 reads CSGPKGAGSYEQYF. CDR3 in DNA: TGCAGCGGTCCGAAGGGGGCAGGTTCCTACGAGCAGTACTTC.

CDR3 in DNA: TGTGCCAGCAGTTACTCGCTGCCGGCGAACACCGGGGAGCTGTTTTTT. This gives the protein CASSYSLPANTGELFF. The chain uses TRBV6-6 and TRBJ2-2; D remains ambiguous. V was cut by 0 bases and J by 0 bases, with 8 bases left in between. Per the germline V gene, CDR1 is MNHNY and CDR2 is SVGAGI (reference sequence). The CDR3 has 16 amino acids.

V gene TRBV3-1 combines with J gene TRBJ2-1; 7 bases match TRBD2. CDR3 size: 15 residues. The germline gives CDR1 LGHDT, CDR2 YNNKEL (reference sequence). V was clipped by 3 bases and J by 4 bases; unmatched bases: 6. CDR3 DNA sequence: TGTGCCAGCAGCCACCTCCCGGGAGGTTACAATGAGCAGTTCTTC. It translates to CASSHLPGGYNEQFF.